Detailed here is one T cell receptor beta chain. Followed over time, Seattle patients had been enrolled while infection was active. V was pared by 4 bases and J by 3 bases, with 1 base of the junction left unmatched. The CDR3 is made up of 13 amino acids. Per the germline V gene, CDR1 is MDHEN and CDR2 is SYDVKM. This specimen belongs to a study of blood T cell repertoires in COVID-19. The wider study: COVID-19 samples from acute and convalescent phases originated in the United States, Italy and Spain. T cells, B-cell-depleted T cells, or PBMCs supplied cDNA or gDNA.

In the authors' workflow: Reference gene primer amplification gave estimated nucleated cell counts. Method: immunoSEQ multiplex PCR; TCRdb's copy keeps in-frame clones and lacks some. The V and J calls and clone size were taken over from that table, and D and trimming were inferred from the DNA. Of around 370,000 clones in the sample, 85% to 90% were seen once. The rearrangement uses TRBV28 and TRBJ1-1; 8 bases map to TRBD1. The sequenced material came from peripheral blood. The sequence was obtained from a woman aged 70-85 years with COVID-19, enrolled during active disease. The CDR3 sequence: CASSSGGYTEAFF. The CDR3, as DNA: TGTGCCAGCAGTTCAGGGGGCTACACTGAAGCTTTCTTT.